The TCR beta chain described here comes from a study of metastatic and nonmetastatic thyroid tumors. Overall study context: For malignant and benign thyroid patients, tumor or nodule tissue and blood were the sources whose repertoires were compared.

MiXCR was used by TCRdb to re-call the PCR reads. The data contain about 39,000 clones, about an eighth of them seen just once; the ten biggest clones take up 7% to 9.5%. Concerning this clone itself: This may be a read error, as it is one base from a much larger clone. The sample has other DNA sequences that encode this CDR3 too.

V was pared by 0 bases and J by 8 bases, with 14 bases between. The CDR3 totals 14 residues. Germline values: CDR1 GTSNPN, CDR2 SVGIG (reference sequence). Patients were all untreated before their thyroid surgery. Sequencing used blood. This clonotype originated in a male donor with papillary thyroid cancer or a benign thyroid nodule (not recorded which). Some clones in this sample may be carry-over from other donors' samples. The chain couples TRBV30 to TRBJ2-1; no clear D. CDR3: CAWSVGTSIDEQFF. The CDR3, as DNA: TGTGCCTGGAGTGTAGGTACCAGCATAGATGAGCAGTTCTTC.